This passage covers 19 T cell receptor beta chains from one sample sequenced in a study of blood T cell repertoires in COVID-19. Here immunoSEQ multiplex PCR was the method, and the copy in TCRdb shows in-frame clones only, minus some. The sample records approximately 52,000 clones, 86% being singletons. Specimen: peripheral blood. Every receptor here comes from a man between 65 and 85 years old with acute or convalescent COVID-19.

This chain joins TRBV6-5 and TRBJ2-2, with a weak D call TRBD1 (6 bases). V lost 7 bases and J 3 bases, leaving 12 bases between the germline ends. The germline CDR1 and CDR2 sequences are MNHEY and SVGAGI. The CDR3 length is 14 residues. In DNA form, the CDR3 reads TGTGCCAGCAAAGCGGACAGTTACACCGGGGAGCTGTTTTTT. Residues: CASKADSYTGELFF.

The chain recombines TRBV7-9 with TRBJ2-5; 10 bases align to TRBD1. Germline assignment: CDR1 SEHNR and CDR2 FQNEAQ (reference sequence). The CDR3 loop spans 14 amino acids. V was clipped by 5 bases and J by 4 bases; unmatched bases: 4. The CDR3 reads CASSLRTGGETQYF. The CDR3 nucleotides are TGTGCCAGCAGCCTCCGGACAGGGGGAGAGACCCAGTACTTC.

This clone was seen just once. The chain carries TRBV18 and TRBJ1-5; D gene uncertain. V lost 2 bases and J 1 base, leaving 6 bases between the germline ends. Germline CDR1 reads KGHSH; CDR2 reads LQKENI. CDR3 length: 14 amino acids. The CDR3 here is CASSPAVSNQPQHF. Here the CDR3 DNA reads TGTGCCAGCTCACCAGCGGTCAGCAATCAGCCCCAGCATTTT.

The rearrangement links TRBV29-1 to TRBJ2-4; a weak D match, TRBD1 (6 bases). Germline V lookup: CDR1 SQVTM, CDR2 ANQGSEA. Deletions cut 2 bases from V and 7 bases from J, with 21 bases between. The CDR3 loop spans 16 amino acids. CDR3 sequence reads: CSVEPLRDTSENIQYF. In nucleotides, the CDR3 is TGCAGCGTTGAACCCCTCCGGGACACCAGCGAGAACATTCAGTACTTC.

V usage is TRBV7-8 and J usage is TRBJ1-3; 10 nucleotides align to TRBD1. CDR3 length: 17 amino acids. Germline CDR1 is SGHVS and CDR2 is FQNEAQ. The V and J ends lost 5 bases and 4 bases, in that order; junction bases with no gene match: 11. The DNA for the CDR3 is TGTGCCAGCAGCAACCCCTATTGGACAGGGGGAGGAAACACCATATATTTT. It codes for CASSNPYWTGGGNTIYF. Full variable domain (rest looked up from reference TRBV7-8 and TRBJ1-3): GAGVSQSPRYKVAKRGQDVALRCDPISGHVSLFWYQQALGQGPEFLTYFQNEAQLDKSGLPSDRFFAERPEGSVSTLKIQRTQQEDSAVYLCASSNPYWTGGGNTIYFGEGSWLTVV.

The rearrangement links TRBV6-7 to TRBJ2-6; 11 positions match TRBD1. TRBV6-7 is treated as an ORF (open reading frame) with a function not yet certain. V was clipped by 5 bases and J by 2 bases; unmatched bases: 2. The CDR3 length is 16 residues. The CDR3 DNA reads TGTGCCAGCAGTGAGGGACAGGGGGCTGGGGCCAACGTCCTGACTTTC. This translates into CASSEGQGAGANVLTF.

The chain combines TRBV11-3 with TRBJ2-1, with 9 bases aligning to TRBD1. The junction had 4 bases not matched to a gene; V was cut back by 5 bases and J by 2 bases. The CDR3 is made up of 15 amino acids. CDR1 and CDR2 (germline): SGHNT, YENEEA. CDR3 DNA sequence: TGTGCCAGCAGCGACGGACAGGGGCCCTACAATGAGCAGTTCTTC. Protein sequence: CASSDGQGPYNEQFF. Variable domain in full (rest from reference TRBV11-3 and TRBJ2-1): EAGVVQSPRYKIIEKKQPVAFWCNPISGHNTLYWYLQNLGQGPELLIRYENEEAVDDSQLPKDRFSAERLKGVDSTLKIQPAELGDSAVYLCASSDGQGPYNEQFFGPGTRLTVL.

The rearrangement joins TRBV15 to TRBJ1-2, with 9 bases lining up with TRBD1. The CDR3 covers 15 residues. J gave up 5 bases and V 0 bases, and 4 bases lay outside the gene matches. The V gene's germline CDR1 is LNHNV and CDR2 YYDKDF (reference sequence). CDR3 DNA sequence: TGTGCCACCAGCAGAGATAGGGGACAGGGATATGGCTACACCTTC. Its translation: CATSRDRGQGYGYTF.

The chain is built from TRBV2 and TRBJ2-7; 14 bases agree with TRBD2. The CDR3 has 16 residues. Germline values: CDR1 SNHLY, CDR2 FYNNEI. The V segment lost 3 bases and the J segment 0 bases; nucleotides outside the gene matches: 1. CDR3 residues: CASSEGTSGSSYEQYF. In DNA, the CDR3 is TGTGCCAGCAGTGAGGGGACTAGCGGGAGCTCCTACGAGCAGTACTTC.

This chain joins TRBV7-2 and TRBJ2-2; weak D call: TRBD2 (6 bases). There are 16 residues in the CDR3. The germline V gene encodes CDR1 SGHTA and CDR2 FQGNSA. The V end was cut by 2 bases, the J end by 1 base, with 11 bases between. The CDR3 sequence: CASSLFRRGNTGELFF. As DNA, the CDR3 is TGTGCCAGCAGCTTATTTCGGAGGGGGAACACCGGGGAGCTGTTTTTT.

In its sample, this clone was seen many times. The chain couples TRBV27 to TRBJ1-1; TRBD1 matches 8 bases. Trimming cost V 1 base and J 11 bases; bases outside gene matches: 3. The CDR3 runs 12 residues. Germline CDR1 is MNHEY and CDR2 is SMNVEV (reference sequence). This CDR3 is CASSLLGQEAFF. The DNA for the CDR3 is TGTGCCAGCAGTTTATTGGGACAGGAGGCTTTCTTT.

The chain has TRBV4-1 and TRBJ2-1, with TRBD2 matching over 9 bases. The CDR3 totals 17 residues. The V segment lost 3 bases and the J segment 2 bases; nucleotides outside the gene matches: 8. In germline, CDR1 is MGHRA, CDR2 YSYEKL. The CDR3 DNA follows: TGCGCCAGCAGCCATCCTCAGCGGGGGGCCCCCTACAATGAGCAGTTCTTC. It codes for CASSHPQRGAPYNEQFF.

The rearrangement uses TRBV24-1 and TRBJ2-5, with 10 positions matching TRBD2. Germline values: CDR1 KGHDR, CDR2 SFDVKD. Trimming took 4 bases from V and 5 from J; bases not matched to a gene: 9. The CDR3 is 16 residues long. Here the CDR3 reads CATSDRSSGRRETQYF. The CDR3 DNA follows: TGTGCCACCAGTGACCGTTCTAGCGGGAGACGCGAGACCCAGTACTTC.

V usage is TRBV6-5 and J usage is TRBJ2-5, with TRBD2 matching over 8 bases. CDR1 is MNHEY, CDR2 SVGAGI, per germline. V gave up 6 bases and J gave up 5 bases; unmatched junction bases: 8. The CDR3 runs to 14 residues. The CDR3 DNA sequence: TGTGCCAGCAGGAACCGGGGGGGCAGTGAGACCCAGTACTTC. It codes for CASRNRGGSETQYF.

The rearrangement links TRBV24-1 to TRBJ1-1; D is ambiguous. The CDR3 loop spans 14 amino acids. In germline, CDR1 is KGHDR, CDR2 SFDVKD. The V and J ends lost 5 bases and 0 bases respectively, with 9 bases between them. The CDR3 is CATSVGSMNTEAFF. CDR3 DNA: TGTGCCACCAGTGTTGGCTCGATGAACACTGAAGCTTTCTTT.

V usage is TRBV7-2 and J usage is TRBJ2-1, with D possibly being TRBD1 (7 bases). V lost 0 bases to trimming and J lost 8 bases, with 14 bases between them. Germline CDR1 is SGHTA and CDR2 is FQGNSA. There are 15 residues in the CDR3. The CDR3 spells CASSLAPTGRHEQFF. The CDR3 DNA sequence: TGTGCCAGCAGCTTAGCTCCGACAGGGAGGCATGAGCAGTTCTTC.

This chain uses TRBV6-5 with TRBJ1-1; no firm D call. Per the germline V gene, CDR1 is MNHEY and CDR2 is SVGAGI. This CDR3 spans 16 amino acids. Trimming shortened V by 0 bases and J by 1 base, and 12 bases separated the two germline ends. In DNA form, the CDR3 reads TGTGCCAGCAGTTACTCGATGTGGCGGGAGAACACTGAAGCTTTCTTT. This translates into CASSYSMWRENTEAFF.

CDR3 DNA sequence: TGTGCCAGCAGCCGCGATGGAGGTGGGAAACTGTTTTTT. Its protein is CASSRDGGGKLFF. The rearrangement uses TRBV11-1 and TRBJ1-4; D not certain. The CDR3 totals 13 residues. The germline CDR1 and CDR2 sequences are SGHAT and FQDESV (reference sequence). V lost 5 bases to trimming and J lost 11 bases, with 15 bases between them.

V and J are TRBV7-2 and TRBJ1-2; D is unclear. V dropped 0 bases and J dropped 7 bases, with 15 bases sitting between them. CDR3 length: 15 residues. Germline CDR1 SGHTA, CDR2 FQGNSA. CDR3 sequence: CASSLAPTKKAGYTF. The CDR3 DNA follows: TGTGCCAGCAGCTTAGCTCCGACAAAGAAGGCTGGCTACACCTTC.